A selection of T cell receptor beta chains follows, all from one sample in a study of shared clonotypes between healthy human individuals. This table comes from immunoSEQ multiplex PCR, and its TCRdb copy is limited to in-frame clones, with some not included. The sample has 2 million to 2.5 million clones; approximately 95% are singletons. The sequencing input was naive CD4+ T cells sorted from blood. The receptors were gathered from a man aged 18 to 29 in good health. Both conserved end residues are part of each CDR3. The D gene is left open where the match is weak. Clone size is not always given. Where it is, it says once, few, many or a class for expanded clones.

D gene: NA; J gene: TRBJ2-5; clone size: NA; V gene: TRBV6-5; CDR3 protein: CASSSPDGVETQYF; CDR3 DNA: TGTGCCAGCAGTTCCCCCGACGGTGTAGAGACCCAGTACTTC
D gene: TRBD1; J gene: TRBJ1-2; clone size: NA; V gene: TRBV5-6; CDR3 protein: CASNLYPQGNYGYTF; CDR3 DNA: TGTGCCAGCAACCTTTACCCACAGGGGAACTATGGCTACACCTTC
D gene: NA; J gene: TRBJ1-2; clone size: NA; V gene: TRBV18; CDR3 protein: CASSPGGDYGYTF; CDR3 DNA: TGTGCCAGCTCACCAGGAGGGGACTATGGCTACACCTTC
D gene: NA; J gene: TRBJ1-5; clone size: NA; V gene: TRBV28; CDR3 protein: CASTSGRDGLQPQHF; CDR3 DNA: TGTGCCAGCACTTCCGGTCGGGACGGCCTACAGCCCCAGCATTTT
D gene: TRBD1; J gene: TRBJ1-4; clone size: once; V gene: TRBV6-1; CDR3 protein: CASRPGQPTNEKLFF; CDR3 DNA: TGTGCCAGCAGACCGGGACAGCCAACTAATGAAAAACTGTTTTTT
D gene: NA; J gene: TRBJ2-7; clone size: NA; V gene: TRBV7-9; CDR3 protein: CASSLGQLVYEQYF; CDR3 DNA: TGTGCCAGCAGCTTAGGGCAGTTAGTCTACGAGCAGTACTTC
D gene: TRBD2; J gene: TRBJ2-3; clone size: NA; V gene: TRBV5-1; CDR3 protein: CASTLGDISGGAGTQYF; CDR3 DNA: TGCGCCAGCACCCTCGGGGACATAAGCGGGGGGGCCGGTACGCAGTATTTT
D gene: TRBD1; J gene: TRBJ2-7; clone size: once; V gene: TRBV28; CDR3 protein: CASTGTAQGSYEQYF; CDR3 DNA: TGTGCCAGCACCGGGACAGCTCAAGGGTCCTACGAGCAGTACTTC
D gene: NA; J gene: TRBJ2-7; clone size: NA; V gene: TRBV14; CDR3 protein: CASSQDTDSSYEQYF; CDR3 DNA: TGTGCCAGCAGCCAAGACACGGACAGCTCCTACGAGCAGTACTTC
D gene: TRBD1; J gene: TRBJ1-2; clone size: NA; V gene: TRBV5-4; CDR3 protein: CASSLAGQGSGYGYTF; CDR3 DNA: TGTGCCAGCAGCTTGGCCGGACAGGGATCGGGCTATGGCTACACCTTC
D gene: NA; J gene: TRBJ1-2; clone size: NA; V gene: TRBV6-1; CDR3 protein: CASSGRRAGNYGYTF; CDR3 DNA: TGTGCCAGCAGTGGACGAAGGGCGGGTAACTATGGCTACACCTTC
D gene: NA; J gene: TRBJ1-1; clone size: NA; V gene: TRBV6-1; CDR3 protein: CASKELSEAFF; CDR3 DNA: TGTGCCAGCAAAGAACTGAGTGAAGCTTTCTTT
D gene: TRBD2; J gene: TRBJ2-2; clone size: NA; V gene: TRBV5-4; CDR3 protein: CASSWGGLAGGMELFF; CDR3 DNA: TGTGCCAGCAGCTGGGGGGGACTAGCGGGAGGAATGGAGCTGTTTTTT
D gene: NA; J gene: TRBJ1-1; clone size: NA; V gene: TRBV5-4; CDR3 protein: CASSTDVHTEAFF; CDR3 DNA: TGTGCCAGCAGCACGGACGTCCATACTGAAGCTTTCTTT
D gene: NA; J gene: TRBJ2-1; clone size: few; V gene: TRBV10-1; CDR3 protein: CASSDHGSYNEQFF; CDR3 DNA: TGCGCCAGCAGTGACCATGGGTCCTACAATGAGCAGTTCTTC